This T cell receptor (beta chain) was captured in a study of OX40 agonist ivuxolimab in advanced cancers. On this clone itself: The sample contains more than one DNA sequence encoding this CDR3.

From germline, CDR1 is SGHTA and CDR2 FQGNSA. The CDR3 spans 15 residues. V lost 1 base and J lost 4, with 12 bases in between. Autoimmune disease history or systemic immunosuppression disqualified patients. TCRdb keeps only in-frame clones here, not all; method: immunoSEQ multiplex PCR. The sample consists of roughly 41,000 clones, 86% of them appearing once. Sequenced material: CD4+ or CD8+ T cells sorted from blood, taken in a trial of the OX40 agonist ivuxolimab. The TCR comes from an adult with an advanced solid tumor such as melanoma, head and neck, liver or kidney cancer. The V gene is TRBV7-2, the J gene TRBJ2-3; D possibly corresponds to TRBD2 (7 bases). CDR3 loop: CASSLGGGPPDTQYF. CDR3 sequence (DNA): TGTGCCAGCAGCTTAGGGGGGGGCCCCCCAGATACGCAGTATTTT.